A single sample gave rise to the 16 T cell receptor beta chains below, sequenced in a study of blood T cell repertoires in COVID-19. Measured with immunoSEQ multiplex PCR; TCRdb has only the in-frame clones, and not every one. The repertoire holds about 220,000 clones, with roughly 85% as singletons. Sample: PBMCs or T cells enriched from blood (not recorded which). The receptors here all came from a woman in her forties who had been exposed to COVID-19.

The V and J genes are TRBV3-1 (or the pseudogene TRBV3-2) and TRBJ2-2; TRBD1 matches 8 bases. The CDR3 runs 16 residues. Per the germline V gene, CDR1 is LGHDT and CDR2 is YNNKEL (reference sequence). With V trimmed by 4 bases and J by 5 bases, 9 bases remained unmatched. In nucleotides, the CDR3 is TGTGCCAGCAGCCTTTGGACAGGGCAGGGGACCGGGGAGCTGTTTTTT. Its translation: CASSLWTGQGTGELFF.

This chain joins TRBV9 and TRBJ2-4, with D perhaps TRBD1 (5 bases). Germline assignment: CDR1 SGDLS and CDR2 YYNGEE. This CDR3 contains 15 residues. The ends were cut back, 3 bases at V and 0 bases at J, with 10 bases in the middle. As DNA, the CDR3 is TGTGCCAGCAGCGCCGGGCAGGGAGCCAAAAACATTCAGTACTTC. Amino acids: CASSAGQGAKNIQYF.

CDR3 bases: TGTGCCAGCAGCTTAACGTTGGCAGGTACCGGGGAGCTGTTTTTT. This encodes CASSLTLAGTGELFF. The rearrangement joins TRBV7-3 to TRBJ2-2; D remains ambiguous. Trimming took off 0 bases at V and 5 bases at J, with 10 bases between the two ends. The germline gives CDR1 SGHTA, CDR2 FQGTGA. The CDR3 contains 15 residues.

This chain joins TRBV10-3 and TRBJ1-1, with D tentatively TRBD1 (5 bases). This CDR3 region has 13 residues. The ends were cut back, 7 bases at V and 1 base at J, with 10 bases in the middle. The germline gives CDR1 ENHRY, CDR2 SYGVKD. The CDR3 sequence: CAIKGQGNTEAFF. Here the CDR3 DNA reads TGTGCCATCAAGGGTCAGGGGAACACTGAAGCTTTCTTT.

CDR3 nucleotide sequence: TGTGCCAGCAGCTCCCCTCGACAGGCAAACTACGAGCAGTACTTC. Amino acids: CASSSPRQANYEQYF. The chain uses TRBV7-9 and TRBJ2-7; tentatively, D is TRBD1 (6 bases). This CDR3 has 15 amino acids. Trimming pared 4 bases from V and 3 bases from J, leaving 16 bases between. Germline CDR1 SEHNR, CDR2 FQNEAQ (reference sequence).

This clone is a singleton in its sample. The gene calls are TRBV6-5 and TRBJ1-1; D remains ambiguous. V was trimmed by 5 bases and J by 0 bases, leaving 10 bases between them. The CDR3 is 14 residues long. Germline V gives CDR1 MNHEY, CDR2 SVGAGI. CDR3 DNA: TGTGCCAGCAGTCCCCTAGTCATGAACACTGAAGCTTTCTTT. This codes for CASSPLVMNTEAFF.

The J gene is TRBJ1-2, the V gene TRBV3-1 (or the pseudogene TRBV3-2); 7 positions match TRBD1. V trimming: 4 bases; J trimming: 3 bases; junction bases outside the gene matches: 5. CDR3 length equals 14 residues. Germline V lookup: CDR1 LGHDT, CDR2 YNNKEL (reference sequence). Written as DNA, the CDR3 is TGTGCCAGCAGCCCAAGGGGGCGGGACTATGGCTACACCTTC. Its protein product is CASSPRGRDYGYTF.

The CDR3 here is CASSPPGGAAFF. The CDR3 DNA reads as TGTGCCAGCAGTCCACCAGGGGGCGCTGCTTTCTTT. This chain joins TRBV12-3 or TRBV12-4 and TRBJ1-1; 8 positions agree with TRBD1. CDR3 length: 12 residues. With 5 bases clipped from V and 11 bases from J, the junction kept 7 bases outside the gene matches.

V and J are TRBV7-6 and TRBJ1-5, with no clear D. Germline CDR1 is SGHVS and CDR2 is FNYEAQ. Trimming left V 1 base short and J 0 bases short, with 7 bases between. The CDR3 spans 15 residues. This CDR3 reads CASSLDSDSNQPQHF. CDR3 coding DNA: TGTGCCAGCAGCTTAGATTCAGATAGCAATCAGCCCCAGCATTTT.

Concerning this clone itself: The junction departs from germline at one end; a sequencing error may be responsible. The chain is built from TRBV6-1 and TRBJ1-5; D gene unclear. CDR1 MNHNS and CDR2 SASEGT come from the germline V gene. CDR3 length: 13 amino acids. The CDR3 reads CASSEGFAGPQHF. In nucleotides, the CDR3 is TGTGCCAGCAGCGAAGGTTTCGCCGGGCCCCAGCATTTT.

The chain combines TRBV3-1 (or the pseudogene TRBV3-2) with TRBJ1-1; 8 bases line up with TRBD1. The germline V gene encodes CDR1 LGHDT and CDR2 YNNKEL (reference sequence). Trimming took 6 bases from V and 0 from J; bases not matched to a gene: 3. CDR3 length: 14 amino acids. CDR3 region: CASRDRVMNTEAFF. CDR3 coding DNA: TGTGCCAGCAGGGACAGGGTTATGAACACTGAAGCTTTCTTT.

V usage is TRBV7-9 and J usage is TRBJ2-1; 10 nucleotides align to TRBD1. The trim removed 4 bases at V and 8 bases at J, leaving 8 bases unmatched. The germline V gene has CDR1 SEHNR and CDR2 FQNEAQ (reference sequence). The CDR3 spans 15 residues. The CDR3 spells CASSSGTGARDEQFF. The CDR3 DNA reads TGTGCCAGCAGCTCTGGGACAGGGGCCCGGGATGAGCAGTTCTTC.

This chain connects TRBV9 to TRBJ2-7, with TRBD2 matching over 9 bases. Looked up from germline, CDR1 is SGDLS and CDR2 is YYNGEE. This CDR3 is 16 amino acids long. The junction had 4 bases not matched to a gene; V was cut back by 0 bases and J by 0 bases. The CDR3 sequence: CASSVVGSGGSYEQYF. For the CDR3, the DNA is TGTGCCAGCAGCGTAGTGGGTAGCGGGGGCTCCTACGAGCAGTACTTC. Filled out from reference TRBV9 and TRBJ2-7, the complete variable domain reads DSGVTQTPKHLITATGQRVTLRCSPRSGDLSVYWYQQSLDQGLQFLIQYYNGEERAKGNILERFSAQQFPDLHSELNLSSLELGDSALYFCASSVVGSGGSYEQYFGPGTRLTVT.

This chain uses TRBV5-6 with TRBJ2-3, with 10 bases identical to TRBD2. J lost 3 bases, V lost 3 bases, and 7 bases had no gene match. Germline V gives CDR1 SGHDT, CDR2 YYEEEE. This CDR3 has 16 residues. The CDR3 region is CASSSMVAGGTDTQYF. The CDR3 DNA follows: TGTGCCAGCAGCTCAATGGTAGCGGGGGGTACAGATACGCAGTATTTT.

J is TRBJ2-3 and V is TRBV5-1, with 13 bases that match TRBD2. Germline CDR1 and CDR2: SGHRS and YFSETQ. J gave up 6 bases and V 7 bases, and 8 bases lay outside the gene matches. CDR3 size: 15 residues. The CDR3 nucleotides are TGCGCCAGCGGCGGGACTAGCGGGGTCTCGGATACGCAGTATTTT. Encoded protein: CASGGTSGVSDTQYF.

This chain links TRBV11-2 with TRBJ1-1; 9 bases fit TRBD1. CDR3 length equals 17 residues. The junction had 6 bases not matched to a gene; V was cut back by 1 base and J by 0 bases. Germline V gene lookup returns CDR1 SGHAT and CDR2 FQNNGV. CDR3 DNA: TGTGCCAGCAGCTTAGGTGGGACAGGGAAAATGAACACTGAAGCTTTCTTT. Amino acid sequence: CASSLGGTGKMNTEAFF.